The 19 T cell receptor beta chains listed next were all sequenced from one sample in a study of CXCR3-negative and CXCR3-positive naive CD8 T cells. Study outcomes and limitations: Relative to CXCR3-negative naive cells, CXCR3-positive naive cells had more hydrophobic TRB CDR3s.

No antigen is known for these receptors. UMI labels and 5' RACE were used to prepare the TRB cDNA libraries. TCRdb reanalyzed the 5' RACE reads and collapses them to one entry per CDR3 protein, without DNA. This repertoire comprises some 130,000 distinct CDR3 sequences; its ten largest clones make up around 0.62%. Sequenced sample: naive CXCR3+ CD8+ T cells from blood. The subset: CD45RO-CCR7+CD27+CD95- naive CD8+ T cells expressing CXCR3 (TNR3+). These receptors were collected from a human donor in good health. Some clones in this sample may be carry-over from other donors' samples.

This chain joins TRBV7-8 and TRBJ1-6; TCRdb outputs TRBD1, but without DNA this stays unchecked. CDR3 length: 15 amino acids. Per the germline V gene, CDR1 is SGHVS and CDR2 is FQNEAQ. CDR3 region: CASSYPPGPWVALHF.

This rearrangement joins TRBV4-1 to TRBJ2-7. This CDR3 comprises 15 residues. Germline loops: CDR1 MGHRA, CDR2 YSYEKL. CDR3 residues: CASSQDGSSSYEQYF.

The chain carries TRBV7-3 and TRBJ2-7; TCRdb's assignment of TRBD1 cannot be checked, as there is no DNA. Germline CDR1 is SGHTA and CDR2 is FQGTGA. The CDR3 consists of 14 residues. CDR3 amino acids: CASSLTGGSYEQYF.

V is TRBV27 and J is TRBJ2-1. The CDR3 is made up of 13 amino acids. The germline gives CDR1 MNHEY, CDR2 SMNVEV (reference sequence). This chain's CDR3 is CASSLSSYNEQFF.

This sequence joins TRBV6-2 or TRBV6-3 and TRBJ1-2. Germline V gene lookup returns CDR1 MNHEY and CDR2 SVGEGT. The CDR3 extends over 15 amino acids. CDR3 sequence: CASSYGADANYGYTF.

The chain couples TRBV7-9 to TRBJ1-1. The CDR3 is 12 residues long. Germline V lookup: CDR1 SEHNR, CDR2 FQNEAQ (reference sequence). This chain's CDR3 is CASSLGRDEAFF.

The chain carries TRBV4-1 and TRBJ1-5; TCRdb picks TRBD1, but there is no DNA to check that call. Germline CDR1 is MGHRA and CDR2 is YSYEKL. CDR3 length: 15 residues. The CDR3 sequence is CASSQQGNSNQPQHF.

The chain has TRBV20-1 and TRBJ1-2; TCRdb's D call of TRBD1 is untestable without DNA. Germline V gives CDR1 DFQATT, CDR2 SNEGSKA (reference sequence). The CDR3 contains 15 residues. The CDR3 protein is CSARDPGGLDYGYTF.

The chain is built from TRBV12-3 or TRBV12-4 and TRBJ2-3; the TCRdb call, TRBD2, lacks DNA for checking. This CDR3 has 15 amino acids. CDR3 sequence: CASIPGLSTADTQYF.

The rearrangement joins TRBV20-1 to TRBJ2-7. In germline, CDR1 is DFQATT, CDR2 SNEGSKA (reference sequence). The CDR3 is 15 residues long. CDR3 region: CSARDSRTGPYEQYF.

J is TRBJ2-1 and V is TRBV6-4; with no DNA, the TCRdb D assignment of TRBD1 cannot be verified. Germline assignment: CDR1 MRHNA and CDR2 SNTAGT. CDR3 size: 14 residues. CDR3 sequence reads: CASSDSRTANEQFF.

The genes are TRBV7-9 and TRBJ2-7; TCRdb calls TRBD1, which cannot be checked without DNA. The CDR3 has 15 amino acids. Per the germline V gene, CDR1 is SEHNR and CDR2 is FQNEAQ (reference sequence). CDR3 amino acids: CASSSLDRGQYEQYF.

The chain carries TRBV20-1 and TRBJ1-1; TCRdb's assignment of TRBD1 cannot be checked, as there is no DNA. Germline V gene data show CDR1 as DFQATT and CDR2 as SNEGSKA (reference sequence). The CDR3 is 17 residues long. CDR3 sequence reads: CSARDRTRGIQWTEAFF.

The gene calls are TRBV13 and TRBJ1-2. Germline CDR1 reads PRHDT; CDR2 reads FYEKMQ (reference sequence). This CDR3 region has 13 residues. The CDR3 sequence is CASSLGQTNGYTF.

The CDR3 spells CASSQESPGLAIYNAQLF. The V and J genes are TRBV6-6 and TRBJ2-1; checking the TCRdb D call of TRBD2 is not possible without DNA. This CDR3 spans 18 amino acids. Germline lookup yields CDR1 MNHNY and CDR2 SVGAGI (reference sequence).

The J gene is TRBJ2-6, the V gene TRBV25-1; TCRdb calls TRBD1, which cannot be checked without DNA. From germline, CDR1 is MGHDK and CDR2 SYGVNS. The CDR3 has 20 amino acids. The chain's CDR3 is CASSGTLNRVPNSGANVLTF.

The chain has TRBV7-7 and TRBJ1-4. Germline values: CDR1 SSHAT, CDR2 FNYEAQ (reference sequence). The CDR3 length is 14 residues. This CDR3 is CASSLEPERGELFF.

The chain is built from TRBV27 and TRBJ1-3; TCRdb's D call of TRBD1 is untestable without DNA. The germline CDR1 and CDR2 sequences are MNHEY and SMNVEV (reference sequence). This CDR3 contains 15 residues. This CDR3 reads CASSLGGGSGNTIYF.

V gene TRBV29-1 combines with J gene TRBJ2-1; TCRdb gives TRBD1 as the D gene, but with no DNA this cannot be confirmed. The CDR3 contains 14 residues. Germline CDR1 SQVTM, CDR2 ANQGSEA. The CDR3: CSVPPLGSYNEQFF.